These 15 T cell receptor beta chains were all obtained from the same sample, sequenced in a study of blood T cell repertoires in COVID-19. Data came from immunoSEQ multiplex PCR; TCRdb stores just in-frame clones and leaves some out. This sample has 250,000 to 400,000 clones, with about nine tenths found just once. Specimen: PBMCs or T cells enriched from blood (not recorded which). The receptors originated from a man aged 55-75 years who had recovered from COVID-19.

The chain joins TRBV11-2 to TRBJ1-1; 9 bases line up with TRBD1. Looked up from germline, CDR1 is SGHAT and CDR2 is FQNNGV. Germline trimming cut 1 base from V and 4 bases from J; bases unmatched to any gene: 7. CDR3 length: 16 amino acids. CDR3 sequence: CASSLVTGGAVTEAFF. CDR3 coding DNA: TGTGCCAGCAGCTTAGTCACAGGGGGCGCGGTCACTGAAGCTTTCTTT.

The chain's CDR3 is CSVEGTGGKYNEQFF. CDR3 DNA sequence: TGCAGCGTTGAGGGGACAGGGGGCAAGTACAATGAGCAGTTCTTC. This chain connects TRBV29-1 to TRBJ2-1, with 12 bases fitting TRBD1. CDR1 is SQVTM and CDR2 is ANQGSEA in the germline V gene. The CDR3 loop spans 15 amino acids. V shed 3 bases, J shed 4 bases, and the junction held 4 bases outside the gene matches.

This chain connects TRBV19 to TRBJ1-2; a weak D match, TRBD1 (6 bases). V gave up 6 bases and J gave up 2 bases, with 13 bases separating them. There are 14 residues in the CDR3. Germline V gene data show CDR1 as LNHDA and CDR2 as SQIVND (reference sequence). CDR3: CASRMWDNNYGYTF. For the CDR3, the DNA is TGTGCCAGTAGAATGTGGGACAACAACTATGGCTACACCTTC.

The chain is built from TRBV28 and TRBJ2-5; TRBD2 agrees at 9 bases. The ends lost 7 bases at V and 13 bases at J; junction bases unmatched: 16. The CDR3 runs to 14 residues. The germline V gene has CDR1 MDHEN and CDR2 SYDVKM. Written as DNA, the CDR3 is TGTGCCAGCACCATAGCGGGAGCGCGGATCAGGTGGTACTTC. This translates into CASTIAGARIRWYF.

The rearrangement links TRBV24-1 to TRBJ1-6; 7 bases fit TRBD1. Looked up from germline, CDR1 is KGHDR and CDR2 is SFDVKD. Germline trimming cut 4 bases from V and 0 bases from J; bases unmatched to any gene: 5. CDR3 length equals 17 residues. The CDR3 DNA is TGTGCCACCAGTGAGGAGGACAGGAGCTCCTATAATTCACCCCTCCACTTT. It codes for CATSEEDRSSYNSPLHF.

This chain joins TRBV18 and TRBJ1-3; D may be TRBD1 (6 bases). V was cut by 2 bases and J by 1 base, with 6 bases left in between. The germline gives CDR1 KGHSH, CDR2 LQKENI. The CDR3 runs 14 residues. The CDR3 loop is CASSPRGSGNTIYF. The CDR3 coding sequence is TGTGCCAGCTCACCAAGGGGGTCTGGAAACACCATATATTTT.

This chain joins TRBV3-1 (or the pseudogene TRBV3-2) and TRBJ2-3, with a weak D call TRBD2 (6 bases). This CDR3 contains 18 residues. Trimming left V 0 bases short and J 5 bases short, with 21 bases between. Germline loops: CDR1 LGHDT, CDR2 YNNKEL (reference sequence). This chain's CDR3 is CASSQDPRLGDPEDTQYF. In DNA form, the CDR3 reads TGTGCCAGCAGCCAAGATCCGAGACTAGGCGACCCCGAAGATACGCAGTATTTT.

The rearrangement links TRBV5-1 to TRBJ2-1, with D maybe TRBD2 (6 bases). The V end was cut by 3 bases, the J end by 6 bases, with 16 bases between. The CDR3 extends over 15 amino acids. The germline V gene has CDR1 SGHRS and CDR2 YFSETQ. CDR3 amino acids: CASSSDFRGTNEQFF. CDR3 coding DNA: TGCGCCAGCAGCTCAGACTTTCGGGGGACCAATGAGCAGTTCTTC.

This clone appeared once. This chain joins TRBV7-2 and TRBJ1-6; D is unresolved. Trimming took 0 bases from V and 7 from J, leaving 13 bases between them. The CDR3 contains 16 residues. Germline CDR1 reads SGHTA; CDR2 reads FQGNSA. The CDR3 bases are TGTGCCAGCAGCTTAGCGCAGCGATCGGCCAATTCACCCCTCCACTTT. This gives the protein CASSLAQRSANSPLHF.

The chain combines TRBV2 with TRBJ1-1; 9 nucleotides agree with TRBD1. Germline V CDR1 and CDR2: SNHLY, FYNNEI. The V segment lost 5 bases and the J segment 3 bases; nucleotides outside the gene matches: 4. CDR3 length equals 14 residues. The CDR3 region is CASSPQGADTEAFF. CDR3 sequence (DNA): TGTGCCAGCAGTCCACAGGGGGCGGACACTGAAGCTTTCTTT.

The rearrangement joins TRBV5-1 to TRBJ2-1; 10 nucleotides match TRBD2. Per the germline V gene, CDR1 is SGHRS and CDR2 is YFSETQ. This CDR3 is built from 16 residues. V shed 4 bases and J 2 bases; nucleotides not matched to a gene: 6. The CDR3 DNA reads TGCGCCAGCAGCAGTACACTAGCGGGAACCTACAATGAGCAGTTCTTC. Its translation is CASSSTLAGTYNEQFF.

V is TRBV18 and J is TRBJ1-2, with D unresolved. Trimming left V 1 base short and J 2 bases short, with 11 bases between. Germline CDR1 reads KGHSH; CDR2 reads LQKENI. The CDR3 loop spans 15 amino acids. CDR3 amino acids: CASSPLSGVNYGYTF. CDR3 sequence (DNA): TGTGCCAGCTCACCACTATCCGGGGTGAACTATGGCTACACCTTC.

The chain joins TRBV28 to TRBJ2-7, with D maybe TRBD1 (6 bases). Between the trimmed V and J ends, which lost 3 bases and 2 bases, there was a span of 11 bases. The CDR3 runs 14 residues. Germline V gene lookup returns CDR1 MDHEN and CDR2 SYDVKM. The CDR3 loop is CASSLQGPPYEQYF. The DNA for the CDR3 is TGTGCCAGCAGTTTGCAGGGGCCCCCCTACGAGCAGTACTTC.

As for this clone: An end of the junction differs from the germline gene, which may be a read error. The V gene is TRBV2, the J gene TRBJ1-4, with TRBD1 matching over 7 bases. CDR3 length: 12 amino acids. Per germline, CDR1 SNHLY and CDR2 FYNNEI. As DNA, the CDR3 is TGTGCCAGCAGTGAAGCGCTTCGGACAGGCCTTTTT. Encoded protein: CASSEALRTGLF.

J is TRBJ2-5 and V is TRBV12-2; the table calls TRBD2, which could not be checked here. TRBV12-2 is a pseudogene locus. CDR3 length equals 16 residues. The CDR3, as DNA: TGTGCAAGTCGCTTACTCCAGCGGGAGGTGGTGGAGACCCAGTACTTC. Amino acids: CASRLLQREVVETQYF.